This TCR beta chain comes out of a study of cytomegalovirus exposure and HLA in healthy donors. Study-wide findings and caveats: Associated with cytomegalovirus, according to the listing, were 170 or so TCR beta chains. In a later analysis, a genetic analysis reported fewer productive-TCR N-insertions in an Asian-associated ancestry cluster than the cohort average.

For this clone: Its cognate antigen is unknown.

V was pared by 2 bases and J by 2 bases, with 2 bases of the junction left unmatched. From germline, CDR1 is KGHSH and CDR2 LQKENI. The CDR3 has 15 residues. The PCR made use of 60 Vbeta and 13 Jbeta primers. Some clones are missing from TCRdb's copy, which holds only in-frame ones; the method was immunoSEQ multiplex PCR. The profile shows about 190,000 clones, roughly 80% of them singletons. This TCR came from a woman younger than 35 in good health and CMV-seronegative. The J gene is TRBJ1-5, the V gene TRBV18, with 8 bases matching TRBD1. Sample: PBMCs. CDR3 region: CASSPSGQGNQPQHF. The CDR3 DNA reads TGTGCCAGCTCACCATCGGGACAGGGCAATCAGCCCCAGCATTTT.